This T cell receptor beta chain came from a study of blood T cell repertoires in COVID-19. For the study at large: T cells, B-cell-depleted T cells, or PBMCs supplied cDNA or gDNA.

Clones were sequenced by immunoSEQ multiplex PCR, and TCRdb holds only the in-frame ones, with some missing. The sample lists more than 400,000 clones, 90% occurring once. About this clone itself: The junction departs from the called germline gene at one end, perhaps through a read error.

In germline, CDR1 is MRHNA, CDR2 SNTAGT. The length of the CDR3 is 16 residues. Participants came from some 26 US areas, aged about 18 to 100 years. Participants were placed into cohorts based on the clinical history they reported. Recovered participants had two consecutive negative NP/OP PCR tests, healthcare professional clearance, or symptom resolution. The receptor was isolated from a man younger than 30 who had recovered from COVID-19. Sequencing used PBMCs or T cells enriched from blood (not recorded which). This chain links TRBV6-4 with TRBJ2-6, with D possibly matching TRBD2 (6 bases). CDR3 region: CASSGLADSRANVLTF. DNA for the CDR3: TGTGCCAGCAGTGGCTTAGCGGACTCTAGGGCCAACGTCCTGACTTTC.